The sequence of this TCR beta chain was determined in a study of breast tumors, draining lymph nodes, adjacent tissues. Samples came from axillary lymph nodes draining the breast cancer. V lost 1 base and J 5 bases, leaving 6 bases between the germline ends. The CDR3 totals 13 residues. MiXCR was run by TCRdb on the multiplex PCR reads, yielding one entry per CDR3 protein. The sample records some 170,000 distinct CDR3 sequences, roughly 35% being singletons. General study points: Luminal-like breast cancer showed significantly greater tumor-nontumor repertoire similarity than basal-like breast cancer did. Tumor repertoires ranked between lymph nodes and nontumor tissue in diversity, with V and J gene preferences. Tumor T cell lymph node origin was a supported hypothesis, not proven. The data were judged consistent with most tumor T cells coming from lymph node and expanding in tumor.

This clonotype was recorded many times. Its target is not known. The chain combines TRBV12-3 or TRBV12-4 with TRBJ2-1; D unclear. This receptor was taken from a female donor with breast cancer. Some clones in this sample may be carry-over from other donors' samples. Sequencing was carried out using axillary lymph node tissue. The CDR3 DNA reads TGTGCCAGCAGTTTAGGGGCCAACAATGAGCAGTTCTTC. This gives the protein CASSLGANNEQFF.